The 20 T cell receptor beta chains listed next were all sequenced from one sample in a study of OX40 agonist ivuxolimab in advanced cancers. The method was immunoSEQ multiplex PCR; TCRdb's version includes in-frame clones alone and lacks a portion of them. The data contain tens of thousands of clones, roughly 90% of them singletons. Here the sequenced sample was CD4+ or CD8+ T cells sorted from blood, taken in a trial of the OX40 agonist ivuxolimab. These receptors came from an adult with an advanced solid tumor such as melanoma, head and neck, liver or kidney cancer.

The CDR3 loop reads CASSYSTGIDEQFF. The DNA for the CDR3 is TGTGCCAGCAGCTACTCTACAGGGATCGATGAGCAGTTCTTC. This chain connects TRBV7-9 to TRBJ2-1; weak D call: TRBD1 (6 bases). This CDR3 spans 14 amino acids. With 4 bases removed from V and 8 bases from J, the gap between germline ends came to 15 bases. CDR1 and CDR2 (germline): SEHNR, FQNEAQ (reference sequence).

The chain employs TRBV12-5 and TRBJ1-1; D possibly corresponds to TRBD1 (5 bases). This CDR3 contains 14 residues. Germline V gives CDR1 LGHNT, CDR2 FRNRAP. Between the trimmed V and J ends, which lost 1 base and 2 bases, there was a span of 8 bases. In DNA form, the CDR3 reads TGTGCTAGTGGTTTGGGACAGTATAACACTGAAGCTTTCTTT. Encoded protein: CASGLGQYNTEAFF.

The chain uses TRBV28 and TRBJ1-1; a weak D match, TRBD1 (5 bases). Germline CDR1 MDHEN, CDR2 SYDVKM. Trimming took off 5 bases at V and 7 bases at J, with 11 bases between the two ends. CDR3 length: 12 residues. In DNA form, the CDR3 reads TGTGCCAGCAGTCCCCGACAGAATGAAGCTTTCTTT. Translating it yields CASSPRQNEAFF.

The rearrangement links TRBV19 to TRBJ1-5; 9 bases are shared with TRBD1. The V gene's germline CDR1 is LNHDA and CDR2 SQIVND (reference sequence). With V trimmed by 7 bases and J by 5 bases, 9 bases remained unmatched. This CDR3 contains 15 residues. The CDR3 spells CASTRDREFDQPQHF. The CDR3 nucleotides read TGTGCCAGTACCCGGGACAGGGAATTTGATCAGCCCCAGCATTTT. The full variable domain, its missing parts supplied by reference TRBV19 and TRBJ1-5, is DGGITQSPKYLFRKEGQNVTLSCEQNLNHDAMYWYRQDPGQGLRLIYYSQIVNDFQKGDIAEGYSVSREKKESFPLTVTSAQKNPTAFYLCASTRDREFDQPQHFGDGTRLSIL.

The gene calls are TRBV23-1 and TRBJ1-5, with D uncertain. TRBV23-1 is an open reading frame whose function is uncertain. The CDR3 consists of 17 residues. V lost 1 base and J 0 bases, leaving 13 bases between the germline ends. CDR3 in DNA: TGCGCCAGCAGTCAATACGTACAGACCTATAGCAATCAGCCCCAGCATTTT. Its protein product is CASSQYVQTYSNQPQHF.

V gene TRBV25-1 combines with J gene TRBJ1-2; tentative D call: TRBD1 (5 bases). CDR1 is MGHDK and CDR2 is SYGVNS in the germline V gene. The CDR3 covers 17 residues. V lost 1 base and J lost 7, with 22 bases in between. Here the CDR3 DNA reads TGTGCCAGCAGTGAATTAGGGGAAGGGGAACACCGGGGTGGCTACACCTTC. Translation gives CASSELGEGEHRGGYTF.

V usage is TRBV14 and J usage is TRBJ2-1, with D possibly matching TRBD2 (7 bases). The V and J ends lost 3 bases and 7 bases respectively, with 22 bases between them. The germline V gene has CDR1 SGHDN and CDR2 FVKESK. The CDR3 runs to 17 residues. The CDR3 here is CASSHTPRGGLGNEQFF. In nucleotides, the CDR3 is TGTGCCAGCAGCCATACCCCTAGGGGGGGATTGGGGAATGAGCAGTTCTTC.

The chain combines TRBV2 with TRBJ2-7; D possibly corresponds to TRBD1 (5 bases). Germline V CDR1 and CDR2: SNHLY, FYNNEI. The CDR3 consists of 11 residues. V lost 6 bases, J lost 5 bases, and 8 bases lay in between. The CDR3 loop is CASRGRNEQYF. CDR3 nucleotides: TGTGCCAGCAGGGGGCGGAACGAGCAGTACTTC.

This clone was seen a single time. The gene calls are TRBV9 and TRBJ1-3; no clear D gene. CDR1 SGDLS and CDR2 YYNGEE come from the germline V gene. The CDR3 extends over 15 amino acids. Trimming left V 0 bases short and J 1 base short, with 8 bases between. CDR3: CASSVVGASGNTIYF. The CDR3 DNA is TGTGCCAGCAGCGTAGTCGGAGCATCTGGAAACACCATATATTTT.

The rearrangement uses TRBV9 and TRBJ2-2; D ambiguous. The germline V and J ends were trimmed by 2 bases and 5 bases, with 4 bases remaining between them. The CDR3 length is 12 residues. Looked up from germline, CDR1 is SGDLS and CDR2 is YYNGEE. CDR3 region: CASSVDTGELFF. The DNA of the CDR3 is TGTGCCAGCAGCGTGGATACCGGGGAGCTGTTTTTT.

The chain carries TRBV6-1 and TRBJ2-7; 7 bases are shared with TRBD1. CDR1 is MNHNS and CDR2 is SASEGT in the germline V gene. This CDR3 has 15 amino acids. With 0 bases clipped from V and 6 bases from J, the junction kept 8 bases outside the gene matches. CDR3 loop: CASSEAGTDAAEQYF. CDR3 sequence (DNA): TGTGCCAGCAGTGAAGCCGGGACAGACGCGGCCGAGCAGTACTTC.

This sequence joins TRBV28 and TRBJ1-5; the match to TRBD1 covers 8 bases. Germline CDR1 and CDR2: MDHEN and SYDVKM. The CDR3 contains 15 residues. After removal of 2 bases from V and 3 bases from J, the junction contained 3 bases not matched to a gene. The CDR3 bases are TGTGCCAGCAGTTTAGGGACAGGATACAATCAGCCCCAGCATTTT. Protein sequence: CASSLGTGYNQPQHF.

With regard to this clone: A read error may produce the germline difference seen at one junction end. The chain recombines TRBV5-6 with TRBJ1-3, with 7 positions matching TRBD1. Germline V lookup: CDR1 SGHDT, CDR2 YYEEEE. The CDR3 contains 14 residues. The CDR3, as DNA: TGTGCCAGCGGCTTAACAGGGGTTGGAAACACCATATATTTT. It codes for CASGLTGVGNTIYF.

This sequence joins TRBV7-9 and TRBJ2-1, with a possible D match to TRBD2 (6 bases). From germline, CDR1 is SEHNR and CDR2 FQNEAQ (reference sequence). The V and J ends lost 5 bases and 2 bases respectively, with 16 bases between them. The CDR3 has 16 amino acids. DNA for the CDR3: TGTGCCAGCAGCCCGAGGGCTAGCGTGGCCTACAATGAGCAGTTCTTC. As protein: CASSPRASVAYNEQFF. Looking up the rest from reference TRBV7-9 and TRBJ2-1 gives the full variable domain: DTGVSQNPRHKITKRGQNVTFRCDPISEHNRLYWYRQTLGQGPEFLTYFQNEAQLEKSRLLSDRFSAERPKGSFSTLEIQRTEQGDSAMYLCASSPRASVAYNEQFFGPGTRLTVL.

The CDR3 sequence: CASSQKGPTGNEKLFF. The DNA of the CDR3 is TGCGCCAGCAGCCAAAAGGGACCCACGGGCAATGAAAAACTGTTTTTT. The chain employs TRBV4-3 and TRBJ1-4, with a tentative D call TRBD1 (5 bases). V lost 2 bases to trimming and J lost 5 bases, with 15 bases between them. Germline V gene data show CDR1 as LGHNA and CDR2 as YSLEER. The CDR3 is 16 residues long.

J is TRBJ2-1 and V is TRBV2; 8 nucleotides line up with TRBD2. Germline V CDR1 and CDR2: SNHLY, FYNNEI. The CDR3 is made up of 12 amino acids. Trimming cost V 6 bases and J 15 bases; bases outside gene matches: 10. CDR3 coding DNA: TGTGCCAGCAGGGGAAGCGGGAGTATGGTGTTCTTC. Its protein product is CASRGSGSMVFF.

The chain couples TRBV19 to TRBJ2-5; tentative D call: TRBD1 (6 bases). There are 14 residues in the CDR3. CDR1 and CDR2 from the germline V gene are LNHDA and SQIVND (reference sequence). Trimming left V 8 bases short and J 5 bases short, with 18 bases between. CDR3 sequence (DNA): TGTGCCAGTTCCCCCTTAGGGGGTCTGGAGACCCAGTACTTC. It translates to CASSPLGGLETQYF. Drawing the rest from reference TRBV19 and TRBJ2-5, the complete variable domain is DGGITQSPKYLFRKEGQNVTLSCEQNLNHDAMYWYRQDPGQGLRLIYYSQIVNDFQKGDIAEGYSVSREKKESFPLTVTSAQKNPTAFYLCASSPLGGLETQYFGPGTRLLVL.

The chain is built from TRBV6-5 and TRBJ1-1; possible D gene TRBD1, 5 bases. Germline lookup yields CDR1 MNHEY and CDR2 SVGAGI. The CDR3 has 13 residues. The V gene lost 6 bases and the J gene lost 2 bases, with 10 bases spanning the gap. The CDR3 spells CASRGQLNTEAFF. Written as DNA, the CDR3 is TGTGCCAGCAGGGGGCAACTTAACACTGAAGCTTTCTTT.

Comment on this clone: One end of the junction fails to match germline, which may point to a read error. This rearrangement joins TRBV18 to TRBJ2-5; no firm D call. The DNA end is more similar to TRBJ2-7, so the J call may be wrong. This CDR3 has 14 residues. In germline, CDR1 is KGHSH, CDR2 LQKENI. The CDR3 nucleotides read TGTGCCAGCTCTTTAACAGACGATTCCTTCGAGCAGTACTTC. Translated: CASSLTDDSFEQYF.

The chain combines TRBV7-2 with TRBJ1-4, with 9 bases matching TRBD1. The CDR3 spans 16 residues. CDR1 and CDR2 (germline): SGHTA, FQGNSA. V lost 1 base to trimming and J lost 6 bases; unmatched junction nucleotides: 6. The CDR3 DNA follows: TGTGCCAGCAGCTTAGTAGTTGGGACAGGGTATGAAAAACTGTTTTTT. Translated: CASSLVVGTGYEKLFF.